Below, 10 T cell receptor beta chains from the same sample are listed, as sequenced in a study of cytomegalovirus exposure and HLA in healthy donors. It was with 60 Vbeta and 13 Jbeta primers that the PCR ran. This table comes from immunoSEQ multiplex PCR, and its TCRdb copy is limited to in-frame clones, with some not included. The sample holds over 150,000 clones, roughly four fifths seen once. Sequenced input: PBMCs. These receptors were obtained from a man aged 18 to 35 in good health and CMV-seronegative.

This clone has more than one count but fewer than ten. The V gene is TRBV4-1, the J gene TRBJ2-5; D not resolved. This CDR3 comprises 15 residues. Germline CDR1 reads MGHRA; CDR2 reads YSYEKL. V lost 4 bases to trimming and J lost 2 bases, with 14 bases between them. The CDR3 DNA is TGCGCCAGCAGCCCCAATAGAGAAGTTCAAGAGACCCAGTACTTC. Translated: CASSPNREVQETQYF.

This clone was picked up one time. The rearrangement links TRBV28 to TRBJ2-2; 9 bases map to TRBD2. This CDR3 spans 15 amino acids. Germline lookup yields CDR1 MDHEN and CDR2 SYDVKM. Trimming removed 3 bases from V and 5 bases from J; junction bases left unmatched: 4. The CDR3 DNA sequence: TGTGCCAGCAGTTTCGGCGGGAGGGAAACCGGGGAGCTGTTTTTT. Translation: CASSFGGRETGELFF.

The chain joins TRBV21-1 to TRBJ2-5; the D call of TRBD2 is as the table states it, not checked on the DNA. TRBV21-1 is noted as a pseudogene. The CDR3 loop spans 17 amino acids. CDR3 amino acids: CASSKETEGKGQETQYF. As DNA, the CDR3 is TGTGCCAGCAGCAAAGAAACGGAGGGAAAGGGGCAAGAGACCCAGTACTTC.

This clone was counted a few times. This CDR3 reads CASGLVPSGTGALPYGYTF. As DNA, the CDR3 is TGTGCTAGTGGTTTGGTACCTTCCGGGACAGGGGCCCTTCCCTATGGCTACACCTTC. This sequence joins TRBV12-5 and TRBJ1-2, with 10 bases identical to TRBD1. The CDR3 is 19 residues long. V lost 0 bases and J lost 4; bases outside the gene matches: 14. Germline values: CDR1 LGHNT, CDR2 FRNRAP. Drawing the rest from reference TRBV12-5 and TRBJ1-2, the complete variable domain is DARVTQTPRHKVTEMGQEVTMRCQPILGHNTVFWYRQTMMQGLELLAYFRNRAPLDDSGMPKDRFSAEMPDATLATLKIQPSEPRDSAVYFCASGLVPSGTGALPYGYTFGSGTRLTVV.

The table lists this clone with a count of one. V and J are TRBV6-5 and TRBJ2-5; 8 bases fit TRBD1. CDR1 is MNHEY, CDR2 SVGAGI, per germline. CDR3 length: 15 residues. V lost 6 bases, J lost 5 bases, and 11 bases stayed unmatched. The CDR3 sequence is CASRDRAQARETQYF. CDR3 DNA: TGTGCCAGCAGGGACAGGGCGCAGGCCAGGGAGACCCAGTACTTC.

This clone showed up just a few times. The J gene is TRBJ2-1, the V gene TRBV10-1; a possible D gene is TRBD1 (6 bases). Germline CDR1 is WNHNN and CDR2 is SYGVQD (reference sequence). The CDR3 is made up of 15 amino acids. Trimming stripped 3 bases from V and 3 bases from J, with 12 bases between. This CDR3 is CASSDSTGSYNEQFF. DNA of the CDR3: TGCGCCAGCAGTGATTCGACAGGTAGCTACAATGAGCAGTTCTTC.

V gene TRBV7-9 combines with J gene TRBJ2-3, with D hard to call. Looked up from germline, CDR1 is SEHNR and CDR2 is FQNEAQ (reference sequence). Trimming left V 5 bases short and J 4 bases short, with 10 bases between. The CDR3 is 13 amino acids. In DNA, the CDR3 is TGTGCCAGCAGCCCGACTTACCCAGATACGCAGTATTTT. This translates into CASSPTYPDTQYF.

The rearrangement joins TRBV25-1 to TRBJ2-3; weak D call: TRBD2 (5 bases). Trimming removed 2 bases at V and 0 bases at J, with 6 bases between. Germline CDR1 and CDR2: MGHDK and SYGVNS. The CDR3 has 14 amino acids. As DNA, the CDR3 is TGTGCCAGCAGTGAAGCGGGCAGCACAGATACGCAGTATTTT. Translation: CASSEAGSTDTQYF.

The chain combines TRBV7-6 with TRBJ2-6, with TRBD1 as a possible D gene (5 bases). The germline CDR1 and CDR2 sequences are SGHVS and FNYEAQ. CDR3 length: 15 amino acids. V was clipped by 3 bases and J by 2 bases, with 8 bases between them. CDR3 residues: CASSLSGTGANVLTF. CDR3 bases: TGTGCCAGCAGCTTGTCAGGGACTGGGGCCAACGTCCTGACTTTC.

The rearrangement links TRBV6-5 to TRBJ2-5, with 7 bases matching TRBD2. CDR3 length: 16 amino acids. V shed 0 bases and J 2 bases; nucleotides not matched to a gene: 6. CDR1 and CDR2 (germline): MNHEY, SVGAGI. CDR3 nucleotides: TGTGCCAGCAGTTACTCTAGTAGCGGGTCGCAAGAGACCCAGTACTTC. This sequence encodes CASSYSSSGSQETQYF.